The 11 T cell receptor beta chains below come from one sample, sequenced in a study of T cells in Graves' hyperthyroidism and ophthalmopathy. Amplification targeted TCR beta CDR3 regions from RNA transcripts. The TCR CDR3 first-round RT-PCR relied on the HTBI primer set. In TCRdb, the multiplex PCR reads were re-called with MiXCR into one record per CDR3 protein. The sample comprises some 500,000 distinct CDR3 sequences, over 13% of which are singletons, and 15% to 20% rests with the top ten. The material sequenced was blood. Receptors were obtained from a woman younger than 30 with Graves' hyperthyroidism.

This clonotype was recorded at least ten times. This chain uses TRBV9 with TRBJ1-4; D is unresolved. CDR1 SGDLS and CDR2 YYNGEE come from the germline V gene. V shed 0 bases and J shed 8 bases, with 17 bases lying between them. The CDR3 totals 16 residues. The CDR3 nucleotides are TGTGCCAGCAGCGTAGCGCCAATGGGGTTGAACGAAAAACTGTTTTTT. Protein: CASSVAPMGLNEKLFF.

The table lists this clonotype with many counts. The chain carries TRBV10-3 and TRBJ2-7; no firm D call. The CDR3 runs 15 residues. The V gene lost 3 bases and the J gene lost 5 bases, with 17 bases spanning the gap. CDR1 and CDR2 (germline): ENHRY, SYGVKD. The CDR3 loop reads CAISDDDPWVHEQYF. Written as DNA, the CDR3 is TGTGCCATCAGTGATGACGACCCGTGGGTCCACGAGCAGTACTTC.

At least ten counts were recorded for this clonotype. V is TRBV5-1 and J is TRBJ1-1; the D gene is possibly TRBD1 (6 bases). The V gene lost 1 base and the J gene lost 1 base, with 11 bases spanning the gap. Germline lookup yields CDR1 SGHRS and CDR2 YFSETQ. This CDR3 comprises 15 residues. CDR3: CASSLRGGRNTEAFF. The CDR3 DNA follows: TGCGCCAGCAGCTTGAGGGGGGGCAGGAACACTGAAGCTTTCTTT.

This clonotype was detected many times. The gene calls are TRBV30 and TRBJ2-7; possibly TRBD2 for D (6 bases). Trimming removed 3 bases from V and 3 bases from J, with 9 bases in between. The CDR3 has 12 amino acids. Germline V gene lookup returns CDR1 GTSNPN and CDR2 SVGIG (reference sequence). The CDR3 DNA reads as TGTGCCTGGAGCGGGAGTAACTACGAGCAGTACTTC. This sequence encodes CAWSGSNYEQYF.

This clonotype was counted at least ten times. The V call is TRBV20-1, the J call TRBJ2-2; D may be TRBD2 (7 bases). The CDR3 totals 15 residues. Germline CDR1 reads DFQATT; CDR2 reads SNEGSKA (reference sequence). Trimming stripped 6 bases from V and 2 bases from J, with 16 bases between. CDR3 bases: TGCAGTGCCCCCCGGGGGGCTAGTAACACCGGGGAGCTGTTTTTT. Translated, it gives CSAPRGASNTGELFF.

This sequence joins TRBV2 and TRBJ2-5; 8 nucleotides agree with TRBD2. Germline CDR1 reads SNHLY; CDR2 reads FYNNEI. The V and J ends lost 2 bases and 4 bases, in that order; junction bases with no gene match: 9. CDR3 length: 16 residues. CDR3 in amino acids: CASSELRAGARETQYF. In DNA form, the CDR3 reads TGTGCCAGCAGTGAATTGCGAGCGGGAGCTCGAGAGACCCAGTACTTC.

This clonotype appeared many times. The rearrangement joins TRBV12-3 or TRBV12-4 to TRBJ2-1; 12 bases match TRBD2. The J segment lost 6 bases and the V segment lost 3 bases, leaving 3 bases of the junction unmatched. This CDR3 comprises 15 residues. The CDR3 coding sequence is TGTGCCAGCAGTTTGAGACTAGCGGGAGCCAATGAGCAGTTCTTC. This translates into CASSLRLAGANEQFF.

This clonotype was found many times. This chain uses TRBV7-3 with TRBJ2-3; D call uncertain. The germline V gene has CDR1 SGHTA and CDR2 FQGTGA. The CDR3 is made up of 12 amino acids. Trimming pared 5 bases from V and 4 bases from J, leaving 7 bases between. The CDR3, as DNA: TGTGCCAGCAGCCCAGGTTCAGATACGCAGTATTTT. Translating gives CASSPGSDTQYF.

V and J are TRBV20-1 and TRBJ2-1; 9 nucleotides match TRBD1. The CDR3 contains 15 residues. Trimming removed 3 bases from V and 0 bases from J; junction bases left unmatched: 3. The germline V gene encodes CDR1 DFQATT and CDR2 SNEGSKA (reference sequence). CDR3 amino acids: CSASWDRVSYNEQFF. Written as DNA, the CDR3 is TGCAGTGCTAGCTGGGACAGGGTCTCCTACAATGAGCAGTTCTTC.

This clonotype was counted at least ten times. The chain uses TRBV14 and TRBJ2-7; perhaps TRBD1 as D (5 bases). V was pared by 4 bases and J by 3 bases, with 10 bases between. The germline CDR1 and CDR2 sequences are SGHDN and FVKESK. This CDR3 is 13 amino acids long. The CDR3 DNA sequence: TGTGCCAGCAGCCCCGAACAGGACTACGAGCAGTACTTC. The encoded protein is CASSPEQDYEQYF. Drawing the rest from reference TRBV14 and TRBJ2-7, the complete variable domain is EAGVTQFPSHSVIEKGQTVTLRCDPISGHDNLYWYRRVMGKEIKFLLHFVKESKQDESGMPNNRFLAERTGGTYSTLKVQPAELEDSGVYFCASSPEQDYEQYFGPGTRLTVT.

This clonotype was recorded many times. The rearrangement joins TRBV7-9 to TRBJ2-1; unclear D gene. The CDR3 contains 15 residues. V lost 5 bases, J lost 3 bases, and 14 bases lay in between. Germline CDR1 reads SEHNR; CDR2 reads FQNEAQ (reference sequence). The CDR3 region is CASSPGSCGYNEQFF. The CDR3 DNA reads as TGTGCCAGCAGCCCAGGTAGCTGCGGCTACAATGAGCAGTTCTTC.